The 2 T cell receptor beta chains listed next were all sequenced from one sample in a study of blood T cell repertoires in COVID-19. TCRdb's table, derived via immunoSEQ multiplex PCR, lists solely in-frame clones and lacks some. The sample holds some 47,000 clones, approximately 89% seen once. The sequenced sample was peripheral blood. The origin of the receptors is a man between 60 and 70 years old with active COVID-19.

The rearrangement joins TRBV7-2 to TRBJ2-7, with TRBD2 matching over 12 bases. Germline V gene sequence: CDR1 SGHTA, CDR2 FQGNSA. The V segment lost 2 bases and the J segment 9 bases; nucleotides outside the gene matches: 8. The CDR3 spans 15 residues. The DNA for the CDR3 is TGTGCCAGCAGCTTATCGGCTAGCGGGGGGGGATGGCAGTACTTC. Translated: CASSLSASGGGWQYF.

This rearrangement joins TRBV19 to TRBJ2-7; 8 bases fit TRBD2. The CDR3 is made up of 13 amino acids. The V and J ends lost 6 bases and 1 base, in that order; junction bases with no gene match: 2. The germline V gene has CDR1 LNHDA and CDR2 SQIVND (reference sequence). The CDR3 region is CASRREESYEQYF. CDR3 DNA: TGTGCCAGTAGGCGGGAGGAGTCCTACGAGCAGTACTTC.